The present TCR beta chain was sequenced within a study of shared clonotypes between healthy human individuals. The study, taken as a whole, reports: Sequencing depth was predicted to influence how clonotypes are shared among donors. Blood was the only sampled material, and tissue repertoires likely differ. Unshared clonotypes carried lower generation probabilities than those common to all four donors.

Data came from immunoSEQ multiplex PCR; TCRdb stores just in-frame clones and leaves some out. The table lists hundreds of thousands of clones, approximately 96% of them singletons, with about 0.12% in the top ten. CD45RO-negative, CCR7-positively selected cells formed the naive CD8 fraction, excluding terminally differentiated effector memory CD45RA+ cells. Notes on this clone: The antigen remains undetermined.

V gave up 3 bases and J gave up 9 bases; unmatched junction bases: 3. Germline lookup yields CDR1 SGDLS and CDR2 YYNGEE. CDR3 length: 12 residues. Sequenced material: naive CD8+ T cells sorted from blood. V is TRBV9 and J is TRBJ2-1; 7 bases line up with TRBD2. The receptor was derived from a woman in her twenties or thirties in good health. CDR3 DNA sequence: TGTGCCAGCAGCGCCACTAGCGCTGAGCAGTTCTTC. It yields the protein CASSATSAEQFF.